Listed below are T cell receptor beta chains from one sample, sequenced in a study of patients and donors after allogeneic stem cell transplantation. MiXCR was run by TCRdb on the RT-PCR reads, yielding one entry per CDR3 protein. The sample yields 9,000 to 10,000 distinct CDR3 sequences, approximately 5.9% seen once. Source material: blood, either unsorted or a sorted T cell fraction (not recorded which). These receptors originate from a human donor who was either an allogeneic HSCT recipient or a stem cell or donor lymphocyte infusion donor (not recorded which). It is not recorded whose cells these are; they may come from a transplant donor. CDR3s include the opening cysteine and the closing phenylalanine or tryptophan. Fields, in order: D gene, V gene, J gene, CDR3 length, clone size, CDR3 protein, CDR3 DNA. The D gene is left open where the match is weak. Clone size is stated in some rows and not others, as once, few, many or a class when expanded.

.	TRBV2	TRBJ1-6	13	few	CASRGGGLSPLHF	TGTGCCAGCAGGGGTGGCGGTTTATCACCCCTCCACTTT
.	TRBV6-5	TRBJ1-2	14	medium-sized	CASSYSSVRTGYTF	TGTGCCAGCAGTTACTCATCGGTCAGAACGGGCTACACCTTC
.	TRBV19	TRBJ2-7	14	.	CASSIQASSYEQYF	TGTGCCAGTAGTATACAGGCCAGCTCCTACGAGCAGTACTTC
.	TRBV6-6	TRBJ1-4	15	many	CASSYSGPGAGKLFF	TGTGCCAGCAGTTACTCGGGGCCGGGCGCGGGAAAACTGTTTTTT
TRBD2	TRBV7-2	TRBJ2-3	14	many	CASSLGGSADTQYF	TGTGCCAGCAGCTTAGGCGGGAGCGCAGATACGCAGTATTTT
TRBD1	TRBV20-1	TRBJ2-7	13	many	CSARQGASYEQYF	TGCAGTGCTCGACAGGGGGCTTCCTACGAGCAGTACTTC
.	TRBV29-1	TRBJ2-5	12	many	CSARIREETQYF	TGCAGCGCCCGTATCCGAGAAGAGACCCAGTACTTC
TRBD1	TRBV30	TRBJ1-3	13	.	CARQGAFGNTIYF	TGTGCCCGACAGGGCGCGTTTGGAAACACCATATATTTT
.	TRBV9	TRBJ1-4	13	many	CASSVQAGEKLFF	TGTGCCAGCAGCGTCCAAGCTGGCGAAAAACTGTTTTTT
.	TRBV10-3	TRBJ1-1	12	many	CAIKAGDTEAFF	TGTGCCATCAAGGCCGGAGACACTGAAGCTTTCTTT
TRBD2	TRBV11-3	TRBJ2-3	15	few	CASSSGLAGADTQYF	TGTGCCAGCAGCTCGGGACTAGCGGGAGCAGATACGCAGTATTTT
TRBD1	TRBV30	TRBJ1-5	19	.	CAWSKAGGIPVYSNQPQHF	TGTGCCTGGAGTAAGGCAGGGGGCATTCCTGTTTATAGCAATCAGCCCCAGCATTTT
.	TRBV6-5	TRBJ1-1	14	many	CASRRGETGTEAFF	TGTGCCAGCAGAAGGGGGGAGACTGGCACTGAAGCTTTCTTT
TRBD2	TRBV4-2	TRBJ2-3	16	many	CASSPLGGRGADTQYF	TGTGCCAGCAGCCCCCTCGGCGGGAGGGGGGCAGATACGCAGTATTTT
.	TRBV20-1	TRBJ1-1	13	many	CSAAGPANTEAFF	TGCAGTGCGGCAGGGCCAGCTAACACTGAAGCTTTCTTT
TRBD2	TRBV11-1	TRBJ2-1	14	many	CASSLGTSPNGRFF	TGTGCCAGCAGCTTAGGGACTAGCCCCAATGGGCGGTTCTTC
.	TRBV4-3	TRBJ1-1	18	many	CASSQDAVMGLMNTEAFF	TGCGCCAGCAGCCAAGACGCGGTGATGGGGCTGATGAACACTGAAGCTTTCTTT
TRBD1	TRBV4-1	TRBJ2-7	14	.	CASSIGTGAYEQYF	TGCGCCAGCAGCATAGGGACAGGAGCCTACGAGCAGTACTTC